These 9 T cell receptor beta chains came from one sample sequenced in a study of cytomegalovirus exposure and HLA in healthy donors. TCRdb keeps only in-frame clones here, not all; method: immunoSEQ multiplex PCR. The sample holds about 200,000 clones, around 87% seen once. The specimen sequenced was PBMCs. The receptors were sampled from a woman aged 18-30 years in good health and CMV-seropositive.

The chain employs TRBV30 and TRBJ1-1, with D perhaps TRBD1 (6 bases). CDR1 and CDR2 (germline): GTSNPN, SVGIG (reference sequence). This CDR3 has 13 amino acids. The V gene lost 2 bases and the J gene lost 5 bases, with 12 bases spanning the gap. CDR3 coding DNA: TGTGCCTGGAGTCAACAGGGTCGGACTGAAGCTTTCTTT. Translation: CAWSQQGRTEAFF.

Notes on this clone: At the DNA level, this CDR3 is encoded by other sequences in the same sample as well. The chain has TRBV27 and TRBJ1-2; 8 bases align to TRBD1. With 2 bases clipped from V and 8 bases from J, the junction kept 4 bases outside the gene matches. This CDR3 contains 13 residues. From germline, CDR1 is MNHEY and CDR2 SMNVEV (reference sequence). As DNA, the CDR3 is TGTGCCAGCAGTTTAGGGACAGGTTTCGGCTACACCTTC. Its protein is CASSLGTGFGYTF.

The V gene is TRBV5-6, the J gene TRBJ2-2; no reliable D call. CDR1 SGHDT and CDR2 YYEEEE come from the germline V gene. V was clipped by 9 bases and J by 1 base, with 7 bases between them. This CDR3 is 12 amino acids long. CDR3 nucleotide sequence: TGTGCCATGGGCAGGAACACCGGGGAGCTGTTTTTT. This codes for CAMGRNTGELFF.

V and J are TRBV27 and TRBJ1-5; unclear D gene. Germline V gene lookup returns CDR1 MNHEY and CDR2 SMNVEV (reference sequence). The CDR3 sequence is 14 residues long. V lost 7 bases and J lost 3, with 13 bases in between. The CDR3 DNA is TGTGCCAGCAAAGCACGGCAGGACAATCAGCCCCAGCATTTT. Translating gives CASKARQDNQPQHF.

The J gene is TRBJ1-5, the V gene TRBV19, with a tentative D call TRBD1 (6 bases). Trimming took off 6 bases at V and 5 bases at J, with 17 bases between the two ends. This CDR3 contains 15 residues. The germline V gene encodes CDR1 LNHDA and CDR2 SQIVND (reference sequence). CDR3 in DNA: TGTGCCAGTAGCAGAAGGGGGGAGGGACATCAGCCCCAGCATTTT. It is translated as CASSRRGEGHQPQHF.

J is TRBJ1-1 and V is TRBV6-5; no clear D. CDR1 MNHEY and CDR2 SVGAGI come from the germline V gene. The CDR3 covers 13 residues. V lost 2 bases to trimming and J lost 3 bases, with 7 bases between them. The CDR3 here is CASSYEVDTEAFF. As DNA, the CDR3 is TGTGCCAGCAGTTACGAGGTCGACACTGAAGCTTTCTTT.

This rearrangement joins TRBV28 to TRBJ2-7; 8 bases map to TRBD1. Trimming took 4 bases from V and 1 from J; bases not matched to a gene: 15. CDR3 length: 18 residues. Germline V lookup: CDR1 MDHEN, CDR2 SYDVKM. The CDR3 region has the DNA TGTGCCAGCAGTTCCCGGACAGGGATGAGTAGCGGTTCCTACGAGCAGTACTTC. It specifies CASSSRTGMSSGSYEQYF. The full variable domain, rest sourced from reference TRBV28 and TRBJ2-7, is DVKVTQSSRYLVKRTGEKVFLECVQDMDHENMFWYRQDPGLGLRLIYFSYDVKMKEKGDIPEGYSVSREKKERFSLILESASTNQTSMYLCASSSRTGMSSGSYEQYFGPGTRLTVT.

V is TRBV2 and J is TRBJ1-5, with TRBD1 matching over 7 bases. Germline V gene data show CDR1 as SNHLY and CDR2 as FYNNEI. The CDR3 covers 16 residues. V was pared by 2 bases and J by 2 bases, with 6 bases of the junction left unmatched. Here the CDR3 reads CASSEWQGGGNQPQHF. In DNA form, the CDR3 reads TGTGCCAGCAGTGAATGGCAAGGGGGCGGCAATCAGCCCCAGCATTTT.

The genes are TRBV6-5 and TRBJ1-1; unclear D gene. V was trimmed by 2 bases and J by 11 bases, leaving 12 bases between them. This CDR3 comprises 12 residues. CDR1 MNHEY and CDR2 SVGAGI come from the germline V gene. The CDR3 DNA reads TGTGCCAGCAGTTACGAAGGGAGGACGGCTTTCTTT. Its translation: CASSYEGRTAFF.